What follows are 20 T cell receptor beta chains derived from one specimen sequenced in a study of T-cell reconstitution after alpha-beta-depleted transplantation in children. During its preparation, the TCRbeta library received unique molecular identifiers. TCRdb itself ran the PCR reads through MiXCR, one entry per CDR3 protein. The sample records about 640,000 distinct CDR3 sequences, approximately 17% being singletons. The input for sequencing was PBMCs from the stem cell graft donor, taken from the stem cell graft. These TCRs come from a human donor who donated a stem cell graft to a child with acute myeloid leukemia.

V is TRBV7-2 and J is TRBJ1-1, with a possible D match to TRBD1 (5 bases). The CDR3 totals 14 residues. V lost 5 bases and J 1 base, leaving 11 bases between the germline ends. The germline CDR1 and CDR2 sequences are SGHTA and FQGNSA. CDR3 nucleotides: TGTGCCAGCAGCCGGCCGGGGGGGAACACTGAAGCTTTCTTT. Translated: CASSRPGGNTEAFF. Full variable domain (remainder filled in from reference TRBV7-2 and TRBJ1-1): GAGVSQSPSNKVTEKGKDVELRCDPISGHTALYWYRQSLGQGLEFLIYFQGNSAPDKSGLPSDRFSAERTGGSVSTLTIQRTQQEDSAVYLCASSRPGGNTEAFFGQGTRLTVV.

Note on this clonotype: This could be a read error, since a much larger clone is one nucleotide away. The rearrangement links TRBV20-1 to TRBJ1-1; unclear D gene. The V and J ends lost 8 bases and 1 base respectively, with 14 bases between them. This CDR3 has 13 amino acids. The germline CDR1 and CDR2 sequences are DFQATT and SNEGSKA (reference sequence). CDR3 in DNA: TGCAGTACCCCAGGACGGAGGAACACTGAAGCTTTCTTT. The encoded protein is CSTPGRRNTEAFF.

There are many counts of this clonotype. This chain links TRBV20-1 with TRBJ2-1, with TRBD2 matching over 8 bases. CDR3 length equals 13 residues. Germline V gene data show CDR1 as DFQATT and CDR2 as SNEGSKA (reference sequence). V was pared by 5 bases and J by 7 bases, with 7 bases of the junction left unmatched. The CDR3 is CSASPGLGNEQFF. As DNA, the CDR3 is TGCAGTGCTTCTCCGGGACTAGGGAATGAGCAGTTCTTC.

The gene calls are TRBV25-1 and TRBJ2-1; D remains ambiguous. The ends were cut back, 2 bases at V and 4 bases at J, with 12 bases in the middle. The V gene's germline CDR1 is MGHDK and CDR2 SYGVNS. The CDR3 totals 15 residues. This CDR3 is CASSEGETSYNEQFF. CDR3 in DNA: TGTGCCAGCAGTGAAGGCGAGACCTCTTACAATGAGCAGTTCTTC.

A few counts support this clonotype. This chain uses TRBV5-8 with TRBJ1-1; D gene uncertain. The V end was cut by 2 bases, the J end by 5 bases, with 13 bases between. CDR3 size: 14 residues. Germline-derived CDR1 and CDR2 are SGHTS and YDEGEE. CDR3 in amino acids: CASSFWTRMTEAFF. The CDR3, as DNA: TGTGCCAGCAGCTTTTGGACCAGGATGACTGAAGCTTTCTTT.

This clonotype was picked up a small number of times. The gene calls are TRBV5-1 and TRBJ2-1, with TRBD1 identical over 11 bases. This CDR3 region has 15 residues. CDR1 and CDR2 from the germline V gene are SGHRS and YFSETQ. V gave up 4 bases and J gave up 7 bases; unmatched junction bases: 7. The CDR3 sequence is CASSPGQGGRNEQFF. CDR3 in DNA: TGCGCCAGCAGCCCGGGACAGGGGGGTAGGAATGAGCAGTTCTTC. The whole variable domain, filled in from reference TRBV5-1 and TRBJ2-1, reads KAGVTQTPRYLIKTRGQQVTLSCSPISGHRSVSWYQQTPGQGLQFLFEYFSETQRNKGNFPGRFSGRQFSNSRSEMNVSTLELGDSALYLCASSPGQGGRNEQFFGPGTRLTVL.

This chain connects TRBV11-3 to TRBJ2-3, with unresolved D. Trimming removed 5 bases at V and 2 bases at J, with 8 bases between. The CDR3 runs 13 residues. Germline CDR1 SGHNT, CDR2 YENEEA. CDR3 sequence: CASSGVATDTQYF. The DNA for the CDR3 is TGTGCCAGCAGCGGCGTCGCCACAGATACGCAGTATTTT.

This clonotype came up a few times. The chain couples TRBV10-2 to TRBJ2-1; 10 bases are shared with TRBD2. CDR1 is WSHSY and CDR2 is SAAADI in the germline V gene. The CDR3 is 16 amino acids. J gave up 0 bases and V 4 bases, and 3 bases lay outside the gene matches. CDR3 amino acids: CASSGTSGSSYNEQFF. In DNA, the CDR3 is TGCGCCAGCAGTGGGACTAGCGGAAGCTCCTACAATGAGCAGTTCTTC.

V usage is TRBV12-3 or TRBV12-4 and J usage is TRBJ2-7; 9 bases match TRBD1. CDR3 length equals 14 residues. V trimming: 5 bases; J trimming: 5 bases; junction bases outside the gene matches: 7. The CDR3 DNA reads as TGTGCCAGCAGTCTCCGGGACAGGGACCACGAGCAGTACTTC. Amino acid sequence: CASSLRDRDHEQYF.

This clonotype was counted at least ten times. The rearrangement links TRBV5-1 to TRBJ2-1; perhaps TRBD1 as D (6 bases). This CDR3 is built from 15 residues. With 2 bases removed from V and 3 bases from J, the gap between germline ends came to 12 bases. CDR1 is SGHRS, CDR2 YFSETQ, per germline. For the CDR3, the DNA is TGCGCCAGCAGCTTAGATGGGACAATCTACAATGAGCAGTTCTTC. Translated, it gives CASSLDGTIYNEQFF.

This clonotype was observed a handful of times. This sequence joins TRBV27 and TRBJ2-2; D could derive from TRBD1 or TRBD2 (5 bases each). V gave up 5 bases and J gave up 9 bases, with 19 bases separating them. In germline, CDR1 is MNHEY, CDR2 SMNVEV (reference sequence). The CDR3 sequence is 15 residues long. CDR3 nucleotide sequence: TGTGCCAGCAGTACCCTCGGGGCGCATCTCCGGGAGCTGTTTTTT. Amino acids: CASSTLGAHLRELFF.

This clonotype was seen only once. A much larger clonotype is one base distant, so this may be a read error. The V and J genes are TRBV2 and TRBJ2-1; D is ambiguous. Germline assignment: CDR1 SNHLY and CDR2 FYNNEI. The length of the CDR3 is 11 residues. Trimming stripped 7 bases from V and 5 bases from J, with 6 bases between. As DNA, the CDR3 is TGTGCCAGCATCGAGGACAATGAGCAGTTCTTC. Its translation: CASIEDNEQFF.

The chain joins TRBV7-8 to TRBJ1-1; D perhaps matches TRBD1 (6 bases). The length of the CDR3 is 15 residues. Germline V gene sequence: CDR1 SGHVS, CDR2 FQNEAQ. V was trimmed by 5 bases and J by 2 bases, leaving 15 bases between them. CDR3 in amino acids: CASSITGYPNTEAFF. In nucleotides, the CDR3 is TGTGCCAGCAGCATCACAGGGTATCCAAACACTGAAGCTTTCTTT.

The chain carries TRBV30 and TRBJ2-3; TRBD1 or TRBD2 may be the D gene (5 bases each). This CDR3 is 14 amino acids long. The V and J ends lost 4 bases and 7 bases respectively, with 18 bases between them. From germline, CDR1 is GTSNPN and CDR2 SVGIG (reference sequence). CDR3 sequence: CAWTKGPTGNTQYF. The CDR3 DNA reads as TGTGCCTGGACAAAGGGGCCTACCGGGAATACGCAGTATTTT.

The chain carries TRBV12-3 or TRBV12-4 and TRBJ2-5; D is perhaps TRBD2 (6 bases). The ends were cut back, 6 bases at V and 1 base at J, with 9 bases in the middle. The CDR3 runs to 13 residues. The DNA of the CDR3 is TGTGCCAGCAGAACCGGGAGCCAAGAGACCCAGTACTTC. It translates to CASRTGSQETQYF.

This clonotype occurred a few times. The rearrangement uses TRBV24-1 and TRBJ2-1, with 9 bases that match TRBD1. V shed 2 bases, J shed 2 bases, and the junction held 6 bases outside the gene matches. This CDR3 contains 17 residues. Germline assignment: CDR1 KGHDR and CDR2 SFDVKD. CDR3 amino acids: CATSDSKQGAAYNEQFF. The CDR3 DNA follows: TGTGCCACCAGTGATTCAAAACAGGGGGCGGCCTACAATGAGCAGTTCTTC.

This clonotype was counted only a few times. The gene calls are TRBV6-1 and TRBJ2-1, with TRBD2 matching over 11 bases. CDR3 length equals 15 residues. V was pared by 6 bases and J by 5 bases, with 6 bases of the junction left unmatched. Germline-derived CDR1 and CDR2 are MNHNS and SASEGT. CDR3: CASRLGLAGNNEQFF. For the CDR3, the DNA is TGTGCCAGCAGGCTTGGACTAGCGGGTAACAATGAGCAGTTCTTC.

This clonotype was seen a few times. The chain carries TRBV20-1 and TRBJ2-3; 8 nucleotides agree with TRBD1. CDR3 size: 17 residues. Germline-derived CDR1 and CDR2 are DFQATT and SNEGSKA (reference sequence). V was clipped by 0 bases and J by 5 bases; unmatched bases: 13. CDR3 sequence reads: CSAREPLTGGPGDTQYF. CDR3 nucleotides: TGCAGTGCTAGAGAGCCCCTCACAGGGGGTCCAGGAGATACGCAGTATTTT.

This clonotype was seen at least ten times. The rearrangement joins TRBV6-1 to TRBJ2-5; D is perhaps TRBD1 (5 bases). V lost 0 bases to trimming and J lost 1 base, with 12 bases between them. CDR3 length equals 16 residues. CDR1 and CDR2 from the germline V gene are MNHNS and SASEGT. The DNA of the CDR3 is TGTGCCAGCAGTGAAGCGCGCAGGGCGTTCCAAGAGACCCAGTACTTC. Its translation: CASSEARRAFQETQYF.

This clonotype was detected many times. V and J are TRBV6-1 and TRBJ2-2, with 8 bases identical to TRBD1. The CDR3 is 16 amino acids. In germline, CDR1 is MNHNS, CDR2 SASEGT. The V and J ends lost 6 bases and 0 bases, in that order; junction bases with no gene match: 6. Here the CDR3 DNA reads TGTGCCAGCAGCAGGGACAGGCCCGCGAACACCGGGGAGCTGTTTTTT. Translating it yields CASSRDRPANTGELFF.